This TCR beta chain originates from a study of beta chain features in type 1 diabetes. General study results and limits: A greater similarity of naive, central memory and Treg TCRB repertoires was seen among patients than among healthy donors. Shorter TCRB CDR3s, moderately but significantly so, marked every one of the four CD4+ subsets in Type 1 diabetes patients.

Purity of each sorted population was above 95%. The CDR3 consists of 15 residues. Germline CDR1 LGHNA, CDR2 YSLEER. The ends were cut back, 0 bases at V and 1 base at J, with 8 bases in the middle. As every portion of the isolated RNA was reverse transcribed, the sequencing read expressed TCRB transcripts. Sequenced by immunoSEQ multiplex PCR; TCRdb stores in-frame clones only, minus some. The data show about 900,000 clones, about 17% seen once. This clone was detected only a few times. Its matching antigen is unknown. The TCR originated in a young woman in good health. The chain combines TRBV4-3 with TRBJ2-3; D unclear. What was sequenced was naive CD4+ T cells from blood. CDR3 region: CASSQDTAGTDTQYF. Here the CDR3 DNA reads TGCGCCAGCAGCCAAGATACTGCGGGCACAGATACGCAGTATTTT.